The clone carrying this T cell receptor beta chain was seen a few times. The sample originates from a study of blood T cell repertoires in COVID-19. Looking at the study overall: The samples span acute and convalescent COVID-19 from the United States, Italy and Spain.

CDR3 length: 14 residues. J lost 4 bases, V lost 6 bases, and 8 bases had no gene match. Germline V CDR1 and CDR2: SNHLY, FYNNEI. The protocol was immunoSEQ multiplex PCR, while the TCRdb copy is restricted to in-frame clones and leaves out a portion. The data show 200,000 to 250,000 clones, roughly 80% seen once. The chain has TRBV2 and TRBJ2-5; TRBD1 matches at 7 bases. The sample comprised peripheral blood. This TCR derives from a woman of 80 years or more with acute or convalescent COVID-19. CDR3 protein: CASSAVTGAETQYF. The DNA for the CDR3 is TGTGCCAGCAGCGCGGTCACAGGGGCAGAGACCCAGTACTTC.